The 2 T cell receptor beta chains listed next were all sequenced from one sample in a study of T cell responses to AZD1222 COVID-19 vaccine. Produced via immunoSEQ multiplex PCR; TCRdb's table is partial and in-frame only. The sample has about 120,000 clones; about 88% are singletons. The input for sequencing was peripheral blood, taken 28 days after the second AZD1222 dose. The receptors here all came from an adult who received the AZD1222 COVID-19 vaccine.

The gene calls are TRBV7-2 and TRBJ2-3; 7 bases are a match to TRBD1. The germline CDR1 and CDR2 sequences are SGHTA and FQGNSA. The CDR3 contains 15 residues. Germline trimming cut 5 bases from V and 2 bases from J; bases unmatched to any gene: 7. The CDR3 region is CASSPSTGDTDTQYF. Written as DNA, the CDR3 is TGTGCCAGCAGCCCTAGTACAGGGGACACAGATACGCAGTATTTT.

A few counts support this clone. CDR3 bases: TGTGCCACCAACGGACAGGGGCCTGAAGCTTTCTTT. Its translation is CATNGQGPEAFF. V and J are TRBV28 and TRBJ1-1, with 9 bases that match TRBD1. The CDR3 runs 12 residues. Germline-derived CDR1 and CDR2 are MDHEN and SYDVKM. J was trimmed by 6 bases and V by 10 bases; bases with no gene match: 6.